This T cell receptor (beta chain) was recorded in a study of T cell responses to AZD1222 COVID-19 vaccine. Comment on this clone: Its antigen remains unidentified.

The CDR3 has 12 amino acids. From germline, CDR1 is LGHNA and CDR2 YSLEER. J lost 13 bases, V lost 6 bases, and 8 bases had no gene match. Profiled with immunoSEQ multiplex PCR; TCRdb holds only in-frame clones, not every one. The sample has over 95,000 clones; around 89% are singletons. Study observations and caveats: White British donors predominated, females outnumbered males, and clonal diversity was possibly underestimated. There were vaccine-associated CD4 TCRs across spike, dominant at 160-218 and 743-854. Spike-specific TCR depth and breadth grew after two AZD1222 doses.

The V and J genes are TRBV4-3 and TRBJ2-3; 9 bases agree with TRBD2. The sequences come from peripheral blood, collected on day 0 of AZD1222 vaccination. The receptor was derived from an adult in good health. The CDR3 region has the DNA TGCGCCAGCAGTCTCCCCGGGACTAGCAAGTATTTT. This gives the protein CASSLPGTSKYF.